Given below is one T cell receptor beta chain in context. The antigen remains unidentified. Staff drew a 2.5 ml blood sample from each donor. The data belong to a study of monozygotic twins with inflammatory bowel disease. General study points: Especially with disease activity, IBD patients had fewer clonotypes in common with others than healthy twins did. A reduction in TCRbeta diversity (inverse Simpson) was seen in IBD patients relative to healthy co-twins.

TCRdb reanalyzed the 5' RACE reads, giving one entry per CDR3 protein sequence and no DNA. The sample is made up of 200,000 to 250,000 distinct CDR3 sequences, and the top ten hold roughly 7.1% of it. The CDR3 loop spans 15 amino acids. Looked up from germline, CDR1 is MNHEY and CDR2 is SMNVEV (reference sequence). The receptor was isolated from a human donor with ulcerative colitis or Crohn's disease, or a healthy co-twin of an affected twin (not recorded which). Sequencing was done on a sample of blood. The chain joins TRBV27 to TRBJ2-7; TCRdb's D call of TRBD1 is untestable without DNA. The CDR3 spells CASSTGQGIPYEQYF.